Each of the 24 T cell receptor beta chains below was sequenced from the same sample in a study of a mutant IDH1 vaccine in newly diagnosed glioma. Time point here: baseline, week 1 (first vaccination visit). Noted treatment: pre-vaccination baseline after standard-of-care therapy. TCRdb's copy holds only in-frame clones and misses some; the assay was immunoSEQ multiplex PCR. The sample holds 90,000 to 95,000 clones, 80% to 90% seen once. Sequencing used PBMCs, obtained from a glioma patient treated with radiotherapy, temozolomide or both. These receptors were collected from a woman aged 45 to 65 with glioma.

The V gene is TRBV19, the J gene TRBJ2-4; weak D call: TRBD1 (5 bases). The germline V gene has CDR1 LNHDA and CDR2 SQIVND (reference sequence). The CDR3 length is 15 residues. V lost 8 bases, J lost 1 base, and 15 bases lay in between. The CDR3 is CASGDSLRAKNIQYF. The CDR3 DNA follows: TGTGCCAGTGGTGACAGTTTGAGGGCCAAAAACATTCAGTACTTC. Together with reference TRBV19 and TRBJ2-4, the CDR3 gives the full variable domain: DGGITQSPKYLFRKEGQNVTLSCEQNLNHDAMYWYRQDPGQGLRLIYYSQIVNDFQKGDIAEGYSVSREKKESFPLTVTSAQKNPTAFYLCASGDSLRAKNIQYFGAGTRLSVL.

The count of this clone is one. V gene TRBV5-4 combines with J gene TRBJ2-7, with D possibly being TRBD2 (6 bases). The CDR3 has 15 residues. Germline V gene sequence: CDR1 SGHNT, CDR2 YYREEE (reference sequence). Trimming removed 3 bases at V and 4 bases at J, with 17 bases between. The chain's CDR3 is CASSSRTGEAYEQYF. CDR3 DNA sequence: TGTGCCAGCAGCTCCCGGACGGGGGAAGCGTACGAGCAGTACTTC.

This chain joins TRBV11-2 and TRBJ2-7; no clear D. The germline V and J ends were trimmed by 6 bases and 4 bases, with 4 bases remaining between them. The length of the CDR3 is 10 residues. In germline, CDR1 is SGHAT, CDR2 FQNNGV. The CDR3 DNA reads TGTGCCAGCAGGGAGTACGAGCAGTACTTC. Translation gives CASREYEQYF.

DNA of the CDR3: TGCAGCGCCCGGAAACAGGGATGGGGAGAGCAGTACTTC. Protein product: CSARKQGWGEQYF. The V and J genes are TRBV29-1 and TRBJ2-7; the D gene is possibly TRBD1 (6 bases). This CDR3 is 13 amino acids long. Looked up from germline, CDR1 is SQVTM and CDR2 is ANQGSEA. V was clipped by 7 bases and J by 7 bases, with 20 bases between them.

The rearrangement joins TRBV4-2 to TRBJ2-1, with D hard to call. CDR3 length: 13 amino acids. Germline V gene lookup returns CDR1 LGHNA and CDR2 YNFKEQ. V lost 0 bases and J lost 9, with 9 bases in between. The CDR3 reads CASSQDLMAEQFF. CDR3 coding DNA: TGTGCCAGCAGCCAAGATCTGATGGCTGAGCAGTTCTTC.

The chain couples TRBV7-8 to TRBJ2-7, with D possibly being TRBD2 (7 bases). Germline CDR1 is SGHVS and CDR2 is FQNEAQ. This CDR3 is built from 14 residues. V was cut by 6 bases and J by 1 base, with 13 bases left in between. This CDR3 is CASREGGLSYEQYF. In DNA, the CDR3 is TGTGCCAGCAGGGAGGGGGGGTTATCCTACGAGCAGTACTTC.

The J gene is TRBJ2-7, the V gene TRBV5-4, with TRBD1 matching 9 bases. V shed 4 bases, J shed 4 bases, and the junction held 12 bases outside the gene matches. The length of the CDR3 is 16 residues. CDR1 is SGHNT and CDR2 is YYREEE in the germline V gene (reference sequence). The CDR3 sequence is CASSPELQGAGYEQYF. The CDR3 DNA follows: TGTGCCAGCAGCCCCGAGCTACAGGGGGCGGGGTACGAGCAGTACTTC.

The rearrangement links TRBV19 to TRBJ1-6; unclear D gene. In germline, CDR1 is LNHDA, CDR2 SQIVND (reference sequence). This CDR3 is built from 15 residues. Trimming took off 2 bases at V and 7 bases at J, with 12 bases between the two ends. CDR3 nucleotide sequence: TGTGCCAGTAGTATATTGGCGGTCGACAATTCACCCCTCCACTTT. Protein: CASSILAVDNSPLHF.

The chain is built from TRBV10-3 and TRBJ1-1; D may be TRBD1 (5 bases). CDR1 and CDR2 from the germline V gene are ENHRY and SYGVKD. The CDR3 covers 11 residues. V shed 7 bases and J shed 5 bases, with 8 bases lying between them. The CDR3 is CAIKKGTEAFF. CDR3 coding DNA: TGTGCCATCAAAAAGGGGACTGAAGCTTTCTTT.

This clone was seen a single time. The chain has TRBV5-1 and TRBJ1-2; weak D call: TRBD1 (6 bases). The CDR3 runs to 14 residues. Germline CDR1 reads SGHRS; CDR2 reads YFSETQ. Deletions cut 4 bases from V and 5 bases from J, with 15 bases between. CDR3 DNA: TGCGCCAGCAGCATTGGACAGCTGGAATATGGCTACACCTTC. Translating it yields CASSIGQLEYGYTF. Together with reference TRBV5-1 and TRBJ1-2, the CDR3 gives the full variable domain: KAGVTQTPRYLIKTRGQQVTLSCSPISGHRSVSWYQQTPGQGLQFLFEYFSETQRNKGNFPGRFSGRQFSNSRSEMNVSTLELGDSALYLCASSIGQLEYGYTFGSGTRLTVV.

The CDR3 protein is CASSILGDTEAFF. CDR3 DNA: TGTGCCAGTAGTATTTTGGGAGACACTGAAGCTTTCTTT. The chain combines TRBV19 with TRBJ1-1, with no clear D. The CDR3 totals 13 residues. V was pared by 3 bases and J by 3 bases, with 8 bases between. Germline-derived CDR1 and CDR2 are LNHDA and SQIVND (reference sequence).

This chain links TRBV4-1 with TRBJ1-2; TRBD1 aligns across 8 bases. The CDR3 has 12 amino acids. The V and J ends lost 5 bases and 4 bases, in that order; junction bases with no gene match: 0. Germline V lookup: CDR1 MGHRA, CDR2 YSYEKL. The CDR3 DNA is TGCGCCAGCAGCACAGGGGGCTATGGCTACACCTTC. It yields the protein CASSTGGYGYTF.

The CDR3 DNA follows: TGTGCCTGGTTAGGTGATCATAACTATGGCTACACCTTC. It encodes CAWLGDHNYGYTF. The chain joins TRBV30 to TRBJ1-2; no definite D call. V was pared by 5 bases and J by 1 base, with 11 bases between. The CDR3 covers 13 residues. The germline gives CDR1 GTSNPN, CDR2 SVGIG (reference sequence).

The J gene is TRBJ1-1, the V gene TRBV21-1. TRBV21-1 is a pseudogene segment. The CDR3 runs 15 residues. The chain's CDR3 is CASTEQGRGNTEAFF. CDR3 DNA: TGTGCCAGCACCGAGCAAGGACGGGGAAACACTGAAGCTTTCTTT.

The J gene is TRBJ2-1, the V gene TRBV7-2; TRBD2 agrees at 11 bases. Germline loops: CDR1 SGHTA, CDR2 FQGNSA. The CDR3 length is 19 residues. The trim removed 3 bases at V and 7 bases at J, leaving 17 bases unmatched. The CDR3: CASSFGPKLASGGLNEQFF. In nucleotides, the CDR3 is TGTGCCAGCAGCTTCGGGCCGAAGTTGGCTAGCGGGGGGCTAAATGAGCAGTTCTTC.

The J gene is TRBJ1-6, the V gene TRBV11-2; tentatively, D is TRBD1 (6 bases). V dropped 6 bases and J dropped 7 bases, with 19 bases sitting between them. Germline V lookup: CDR1 SGHAT, CDR2 FQNNGV. The CDR3 spans 16 residues. This chain's CDR3 is CASRLDSGTPNSPLHF. The CDR3 DNA reads TGTGCCAGCAGGCTAGACTCCGGGACACCGAATTCACCCCTCCACTTT.

The chain recombines TRBV10-3 with TRBJ1-4, with D unclear. Germline V lookup: CDR1 ENHRY, CDR2 SYGVKD. Trimming cost V 4 bases and J 6 bases, with 9 bases left between them. The CDR3 is made up of 13 amino acids. The chain's CDR3 is CAISGKEDEKLFF. CDR3 sequence (DNA): TGTGCCATCAGTGGGAAGGAGGATGAAAAACTGTTTTTT.

This clone has more than one count but fewer than ten. CDR3 region: CSVRTGSNQPQHF. Here the CDR3 DNA reads TGCAGCGTGCGCACAGGGAGCAATCAGCCCCAGCATTTT. The rearrangement uses TRBV29-1 and TRBJ1-5; D is perhaps TRBD1 (6 bases). The CDR3 contains 13 residues. V was shortened by 6 bases and J by 1 base, with 10 bases between the two germline ends. Germline CDR1 and CDR2: SQVTM and ANQGSEA.

V is TRBV29-1 and J is TRBJ2-2, with D perhaps TRBD1 or TRBD2 (6 bases each). The germline V and J ends were trimmed by 7 bases and 8 bases, with 14 bases remaining between them. The CDR3 consists of 12 residues. CDR1 is SQVTM, CDR2 ANQGSEA, per germline. DNA of the CDR3: TGCAGCGCTGGGGAGGACAGTGGGGAGCTGTTTTTT. This codes for CSAGEDSGELFF.

A few counts support this clone. The V call is TRBV5-4, the J call TRBJ1-5; D not resolved. There are 12 residues in the CDR3. V was cut by 4 bases and J by 3 bases, with 5 bases left in between. Per the germline V gene, CDR1 is SGHNT and CDR2 is YYREEE (reference sequence). The CDR3 reads CASSLLNQPQHF. Here the CDR3 DNA reads TGTGCCAGCAGCCTCCTCAATCAGCCCCAGCATTTT.

The chain couples TRBV5-8 to TRBJ2-5; the match to TRBD1 covers 7 bases. The CDR3 has 15 residues. The germline CDR1 and CDR2 sequences are SGHTS and YDEGEE. The V and J ends lost 4 bases and 0 bases, in that order; junction bases with no gene match: 6. The CDR3 DNA sequence: TGTGCCAGCAGCCCGGGACAGACGTACCAAGAGACCCAGTACTTC. Translation: CASSPGQTYQETQYF.

The chain is built from TRBV5-4 and TRBJ2-5; D may be TRBD1 (5 bases). V lost 4 bases to trimming and J lost 5 bases, with 12 bases between them. The germline gives CDR1 SGHNT, CDR2 YYREEE (reference sequence). The CDR3 contains 13 residues. The CDR3 bases are TGTGCCAGCAGCCTGACTGGGGCGGAGACCCAGTACTTC. Protein sequence: CASSLTGAETQYF.

The rearrangement joins TRBV28 to TRBJ1-6, with unresolved D. This CDR3 region has 15 residues. Trimming removed 3 bases at V and 9 bases at J, with 15 bases between. Germline CDR1 is MDHEN and CDR2 is SYDVKM. The CDR3 sequence: CASSFSGTPLSPLHF. CDR3 DNA: TGTGCCAGCAGTTTTTCGGGCACGCCGCTTTCACCCCTCCACTTT.

The V and J genes are TRBV7-8 and TRBJ1-3, with D perhaps matching TRBD1 (5 bases). CDR3 length: 14 residues. Deletions cut 5 bases from V and 2 bases from J, with 10 bases between. Germline-derived CDR1 and CDR2 are SGHVS and FQNEAQ. The CDR3 is CASSAGTAGNTIYF. The CDR3 bases are TGTGCCAGCAGCGCCGGGACGGCTGGAAACACCATATATTTT.